This TCR beta chain was identified during a study of TIL therapy for anti-PD-1-resistant metastatic lung cancer (dated by TCRdb to about 2021). Study-wide context: Tumors were collected before any PD-1/PD-L1 blockade, after which patients were given nivolumab, and patients who progressed were given lymphodepletion, an infusion of expanded TIL and IL-2. A median age of about 59 years (range about 35-85) and a median tumor PD-L1 proportion score of 5.5% to 7% were recorded among enrolled patients. The cohort was composed predominantly of lung adenocarcinoma, with a handful of EGFR-mutant and two ALK-rearranged tumors included, and half of patients were identified as current or former smokers. Across the cohort, whole-exome sequencing showed a median non-synonymous tumor mutation burden of less than 1.7 mutations per megabase. Tumor and peripheral blood T cell receptor beta sequencing was used to track clonotypes across tumor, expanded TIL product and serial blood samples. What the authors observed across the whole study: The study protocol defined all tumor marker inferences as exploratory. The baseline peripheral repertoire was partially replaced by infused TIL clonotypes, which then decayed over months, and persistence showed no apparent association with response. Because the cohort was highly selected, with more treatment-naive, never-smoker and oncogene-addicted patients than is typical, generalizability is limited.

Trimming removed 1 base from V and 2 bases from J; the gene matches leave 4 bases unexplained. The germline V gene gives CDR1 as MGHRA and CDR2 as YSYEKL. The cysteine opens and the phenylalanine closes a CDR3 of 15 amino acids. The kept DNA is CDR3 alone, 45 bases in frame from the first base. In regard to this clone: What this receptor recognizes is not known. No much larger clone exists at a distance of one base, and base qualities are not known.

The time point label of this sample denotes: pre-treatment sample, taken before nivolumab and TIL therapy. A phase I trial run at two centers enrolled adults with stage 4 NSCLC between 2017 and early 2020. Samples came from a single-arm, open-label phase I trial of tumor-infiltrating lymphocyte therapy with nivolumab in advanced non-small cell lung cancer. Blood mononuclear cells from EDTA tubes were isolated by Ficoll gradient, snap-frozen as pellets, and DNA was extracted with a Qiagen mini-prep kit. TCR beta CDR3 regions were amplified from genomic DNA with the immunoSEQ v3 hsTCRB kit using bias-controlled multiplex PCR. TCR libraries were sequenced on an Illumina NextSeq 500 to 1.5 million to 2 million read pairs for survey level or 5-6 million for deep level. In the authors' own workflow: V, D and J genes were assigned, non-productive sequences were removed, and clonality was reported by immunoSEQ Analyzer software. Repertoires of infused TIL and blood were compared using productive Simpson clonality and the Morisita overlap index of productive TRB rearrangements. For each clone in blood, the absolute clonotype count was estimated by multiplying the lymphocyte count by the CD3+ fraction and by the clone's productive frequency. Entries here come from immuneACCESS through TCRdb and include only in-frame sequences with V and J called. Some clones fail to appear in such tables; in the studies checked, an unresolved V gene covers under half of the shortfall, and the cause of the remainder is unknown. V and J calls and clone size are as listed in that table; D and trimming were resolved from the DNA. The sample table lists more than 50,000 clones, roughly 84% of them with a count of one. The ten largest clones take up 2% to 3% of the sample.

The source was blood, collected at baseline. The TCR sequence derives from a person aged 25 to 80 with non-small cell lung cancer. Here the chain combines TRBV4-1 and TRBJ2-7; 8 central nucleotides agree with TRBD1. The DNA is TGCGCCAGCAGCCAAGGGGACAGGCTGACCTACGAGCAGTACTTC. This encodes CASSQGDRLTYEQYF.